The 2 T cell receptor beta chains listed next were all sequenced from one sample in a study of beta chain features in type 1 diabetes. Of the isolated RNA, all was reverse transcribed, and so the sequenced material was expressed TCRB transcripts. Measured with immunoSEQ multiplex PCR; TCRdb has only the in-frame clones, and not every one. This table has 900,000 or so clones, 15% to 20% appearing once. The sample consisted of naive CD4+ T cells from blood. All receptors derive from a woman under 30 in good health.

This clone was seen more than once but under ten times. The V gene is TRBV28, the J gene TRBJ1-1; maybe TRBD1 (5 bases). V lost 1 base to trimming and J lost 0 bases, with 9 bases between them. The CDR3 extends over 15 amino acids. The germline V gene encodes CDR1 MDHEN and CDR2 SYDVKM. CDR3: CASSLSSGLNTEAFF. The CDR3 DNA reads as TGTGCCAGCAGTTTATCGTCAGGGTTGAACACTGAAGCTTTCTTT.

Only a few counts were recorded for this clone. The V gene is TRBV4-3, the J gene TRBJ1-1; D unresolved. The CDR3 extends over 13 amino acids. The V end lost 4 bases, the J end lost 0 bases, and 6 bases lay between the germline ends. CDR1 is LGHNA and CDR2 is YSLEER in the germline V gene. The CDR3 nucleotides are TGCGCCAGCAGCCGCTTCATGAACACTGAAGCTTTCTTT. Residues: CASSRFMNTEAFF.